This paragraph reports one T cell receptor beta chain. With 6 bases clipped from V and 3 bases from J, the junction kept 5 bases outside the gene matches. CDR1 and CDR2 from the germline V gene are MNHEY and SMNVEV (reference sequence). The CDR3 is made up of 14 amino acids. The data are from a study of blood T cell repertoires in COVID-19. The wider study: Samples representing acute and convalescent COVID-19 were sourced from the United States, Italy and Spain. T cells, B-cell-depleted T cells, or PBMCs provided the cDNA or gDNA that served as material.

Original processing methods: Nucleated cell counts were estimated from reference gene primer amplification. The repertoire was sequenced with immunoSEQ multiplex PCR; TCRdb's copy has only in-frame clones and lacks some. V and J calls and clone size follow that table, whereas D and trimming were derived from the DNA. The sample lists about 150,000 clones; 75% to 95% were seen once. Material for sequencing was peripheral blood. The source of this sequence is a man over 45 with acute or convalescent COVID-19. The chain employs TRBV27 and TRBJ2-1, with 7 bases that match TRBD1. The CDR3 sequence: CASSPRQGYNEQFF. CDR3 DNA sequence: TGTGCCAGCAGCCCTCGACAGGGCTACAATGAGCAGTTCTTC.